Each of the 11 T cell receptor beta chains below was sequenced from the same sample in a study of T cells in localized non-small cell lung cancer. Libraries were prepared by immunoSEQ multiplex PCR; TCRdb keeps only in-frame clonotypes and omits some of them. This table holds about 33,000 clones, roughly 90% found once. The starting material was peripheral blood, obtained before any cancer treatment. Receptor source: a female donor older than 55 with stage I lung adenocarcinoma.

The chain combines TRBV4-1 with TRBJ2-2, with 7 bases fitting TRBD1. The CDR3 is 12 residues long. Germline lookup yields CDR1 MGHRA and CDR2 YSYEKL. V shed 4 bases, J shed 8 bases, and the junction held 1 base outside the gene matches. CDR3 in DNA: TGCGCCAGCAGCCGGGGACAGGGGGAGCTGTTTTTT. Its translation: CASSRGQGELFF.

This chain joins TRBV19 and TRBJ1-5; TRBD1 is a possible D gene (5 bases). V was clipped by 6 bases and J by 0 bases, with 15 bases between them. The CDR3 is 16 residues long. Germline V gene sequence: CDR1 LNHDA, CDR2 SQIVND (reference sequence). CDR3 amino acids: CASRPFSGHSNQPQHF. CDR3 in DNA: TGTGCCAGTAGGCCATTCTCAGGGCATAGCAATCAGCCCCAGCATTTT. The entire variable domain, with the rest obtained from reference TRBV19 and TRBJ1-5, is as follows: DGGITQSPKYLFRKEGQNVTLSCEQNLNHDAMYWYRQDPGQGLRLIYYSQIVNDFQKGDIAEGYSVSREKKESFPLTVTSAQKNPTAFYLCASRPFSGHSNQPQHFGDGTRLSIL.

The V call is TRBV5-4, the J call TRBJ1-2; perhaps TRBD1 as D (5 bases). The V end was cut by 4 bases, the J end by 4 bases, with 17 bases between. The CDR3 spans 15 residues. Germline CDR1 reads SGHNT; CDR2 reads YYREEE (reference sequence). DNA of the CDR3: TGTGCCAGCAGCGAGAGCCAGGGCAGTAGCTATGGCTACACCTTC. This gives the protein CASSESQGSSYGYTF.

This chain uses TRBV11-2 with TRBJ2-2, with TRBD1 matching 7 bases. V was clipped by 4 bases and J by 4 bases; unmatched bases: 6. This CDR3 is built from 15 residues. The germline V gene has CDR1 SGHAT and CDR2 FQNNGV. This CDR3 reads CASSWGTVTTGELFF. In nucleotides, the CDR3 is TGTGCCAGCAGCTGGGGGACAGTGACCACCGGGGAGCTGTTTTTT.

This chain links TRBV5-1 with TRBJ1-2, with 10 bases matching TRBD1. There are 15 residues in the CDR3. CDR1 and CDR2 from the germline V gene are SGHRS and YFSETQ. V dropped 4 bases and J dropped 4; count of bases not matched to a gene: 7. DNA of the CDR3: TGCGCCAGCAGCCCACTGACAGGGGGCTCCTATGGCTACACCTTC. It translates to CASSPLTGGSYGYTF.

V and J are TRBV10-3 and TRBJ1-2, with D tentatively TRBD1 (5 bases). The CDR3 contains 14 residues. The germline V and J ends were trimmed by 0 bases and 8 bases, with 13 bases remaining between them. Germline lookup yields CDR1 ENHRY and CDR2 SYGVKD. CDR3 amino acids: CAISESRGDKGYTF. For the CDR3, the DNA is TGTGCCATCAGTGAGTCTAGAGGGGATAAGGGCTACACCTTC.

The V and J genes are TRBV5-1 and TRBJ1-2, with 7 bases identical to TRBD1. The V and J ends lost 3 bases and 7 bases, in that order; junction bases with no gene match: 9. Germline V gene data show CDR1 as SGHRS and CDR2 as YFSETQ. This CDR3 has 14 residues. Here the CDR3 DNA reads TGCGCCAGCAGCTGGCCAGGGACAGCGAGTGGCTACACCTTC. Translation gives CASSWPGTASGYTF.

The gene calls are TRBV30 and TRBJ2-3; 10 nucleotides match TRBD2. CDR3 size: 16 residues. Germline assignment: CDR1 GTSNPN and CDR2 SVGIG (reference sequence). Germline trimming cut 0 bases from V and 4 bases from J; bases unmatched to any gene: 7. The CDR3 coding sequence is TGTGCCTGGAGTGTGGGGTTAGCGGGGGGACCAGATACGCAGTATTTT. This translates into CAWSVGLAGGPDTQYF. The full variable domain, its missing parts supplied by reference TRBV30 and TRBJ2-3, is SQTIHQWPATLVQPVGSPLSLECTVEGTSNPNLYWYRQAAGRGLQLLFYSVGIGQISSEVPQNLSASRPQDRQFILSSKKLLLSDSGFYLCAWSVGLAGGPDTQYFGPGTRLTVL.

The chain uses TRBV5-8 and TRBJ1-1; tentative D call: TRBD1 (6 bases). CDR1 and CDR2 from the germline V gene are SGHTS and YDEGEE. The CDR3 totals 11 residues. V lost 7 bases and J 5 bases, leaving 9 bases between the germline ends. The CDR3 loop is CASGRGTEAFF. DNA of the CDR3: TGTGCCAGCGGAAGGGGGACTGAAGCTTTCTTT.

The chain combines TRBV2 with TRBJ2-4; unclear D gene. V dropped 4 bases and J dropped 0 bases, with 19 bases sitting between them. CDR1 and CDR2 (germline): SNHLY, FYNNEI. The CDR3 has 18 residues. CDR3 region: CASSVQENLILAKNIQYF. The CDR3 bases are TGTGCCAGCAGTGTCCAGGAAAACCTTATCTTAGCCAAAAACATTCAGTACTTC.

The chain employs TRBV9 and TRBJ2-5, with D perhaps TRBD2 (5 bases). The CDR3 totals 13 residues. V gave up 0 bases and J gave up 7 bases, with 10 bases separating them. Germline V gives CDR1 SGDLS, CDR2 YYNGEE. The CDR3 DNA is TGTGCCAGCAGCGTAGGGGTGGCGGGGACCCAGTACTTC. This encodes CASSVGVAGTQYF.